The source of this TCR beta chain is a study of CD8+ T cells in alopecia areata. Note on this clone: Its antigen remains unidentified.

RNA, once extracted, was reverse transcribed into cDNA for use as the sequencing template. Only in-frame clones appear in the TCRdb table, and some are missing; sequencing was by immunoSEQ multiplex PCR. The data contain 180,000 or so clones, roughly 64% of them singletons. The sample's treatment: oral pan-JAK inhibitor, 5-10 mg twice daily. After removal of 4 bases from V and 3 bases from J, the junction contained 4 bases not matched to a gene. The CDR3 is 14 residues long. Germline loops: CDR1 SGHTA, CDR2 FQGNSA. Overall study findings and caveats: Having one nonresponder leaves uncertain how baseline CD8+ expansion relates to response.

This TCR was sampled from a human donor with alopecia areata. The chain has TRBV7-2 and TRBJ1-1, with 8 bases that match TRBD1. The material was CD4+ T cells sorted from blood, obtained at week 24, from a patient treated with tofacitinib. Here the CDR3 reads CASSSSRGHTEAFF. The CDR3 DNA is TGTGCCAGCAGCTCGTCCAGGGGGCACACTGAAGCTTTCTTT.